Presented here are 8 T cell receptor beta chains from one specimen sequenced in a study of T cells after yellow fever vaccination. TCRdb reprocessed the 5' RACE reads via MiXCR and lists one record per CDR3 protein. The sample shows 300,000 or so distinct CDR3 sequences, under 5% of them seen only once. Specimen: PBMCs, collected 5 days after the yellow fever booster vaccination. The receptors were sampled from a young man who received the YFV17D yellow fever vaccine.

This clonotype has only a few counts. This sequence joins TRBV5-1 and TRBJ2-7; the D is unclear. The CDR3 totals 15 residues. Germline CDR1 SGHRS, CDR2 YFSETQ. V gave up 0 bases and J gave up 2 bases, with 12 bases separating them. For the CDR3, the DNA is TGCGCCAGCAGCTTGGGCGAACCGACCCCCTACGAGCAGTACGTC. As protein: CASSLGEPTPYEQYV.

The genes are TRBV20-1 and TRBJ1-5, with a tentative D call TRBD1 (5 bases). The CDR3 spans 16 residues. Germline assignment: CDR1 DFQATT and CDR2 SNEGSKA (reference sequence). Trimming left V 2 bases short and J 6 bases short, with 20 bases between. CDR3 amino acids: CSARLAGRVLGQPQHF. In DNA, the CDR3 is TGCAGTGCTAGATTGGCGGGCAGGGTGTTAGGTCAGCCCCAGCATTTT.

This clonotype has more than one count but fewer than ten. The chain couples TRBV19 to TRBJ2-5; D is unresolved. With 3 bases removed from V and 9 bases from J, the gap between germline ends came to 14 bases. This CDR3 has 13 amino acids. Per germline, CDR1 LNHDA and CDR2 SQIVND (reference sequence). CDR3 sequence (DNA): TGTGCCAGTAGTATCAGGTTGTTTGGACCCCAGTACTTC. Translation gives CASSIRLFGPQYF.

This clonotype was observed many times. The rearrangement uses TRBV7-2 and TRBJ1-5; 12 bases agree with TRBD1. J was trimmed by 4 bases and V by 4 bases; bases with no gene match: 2. The CDR3 is 15 amino acids. Germline loops: CDR1 SGHTA, CDR2 FQGNSA. CDR3 in amino acids: CASSWDRGPNQPQHF. The CDR3 DNA reads TGTGCCAGCAGCTGGGACAGGGGGCCTAATCAGCCCCAGCATTTT. The variable domain in full, completed from reference TRBV7-2 and TRBJ1-5, reads GAGVSQSPSNKVTEKGKDVELRCDPISGHTALYWYRQSLGQGLEFLIYFQGNSAPDKSGLPSDRFSAERTGGSVSTLTIQRTQQEDSAVYLCASSWDRGPNQPQHFGDGTRLSIL.

The V and J genes are TRBV5-1 and TRBJ2-2; D is unclear. Trimming left V 0 bases short and J 4 bases short, with 16 bases between. This CDR3 is built from 17 residues. Germline CDR1 reads SGHRS; CDR2 reads YFSETQ. The CDR3 reads CASSLAGNRLITGELFF. The CDR3, as DNA: TGCGCCAGCAGCTTGGCCGGTAATAGATTAATCACCGGGGAGCTGTTTTTT.

There are many counts of this clonotype. The DNA for the CDR3 is TGTGCCAGCAGCTTAACGGGGACCACAGATACGCAGTATTTT. Protein sequence: CASSLTGTTDTQYF. J is TRBJ2-3 and V is TRBV7-2; D might be TRBD1 or TRBD2, each matching 5 bases. This CDR3 comprises 14 residues. Germline lookup yields CDR1 SGHTA and CDR2 FQGNSA. Deletions cut 2 bases from V and 2 bases from J, with 8 bases between.

This clonotype has just a few counts. The chain is built from TRBV10-3 and TRBJ2-1; 8 positions match TRBD2. The germline V gene has CDR1 ENHRY and CDR2 SYGVKD. The length of the CDR3 is 14 residues. V shed 2 bases and J 9 bases; nucleotides not matched to a gene: 6. The CDR3 protein is CAISEREGGGEQFF. CDR3 nucleotide sequence: TGTGCCATCAGTGAGCGGGAGGGAGGTGGTGAGCAGTTCTTC.

This clonotype was counted at least ten times. The chain has TRBV5-1 and TRBJ2-3; D uncertain. V lost 0 bases, J lost 2 bases, and 7 bases lay in between. CDR1 and CDR2 (germline): SGHRS, YFSETQ. This CDR3 is 14 amino acids long. The CDR3 sequence: CASSLDFSTDTQYF. The CDR3 DNA reads as TGCGCCAGCAGCTTGGACTTTTCCACAGATACGCAGTATTTT.